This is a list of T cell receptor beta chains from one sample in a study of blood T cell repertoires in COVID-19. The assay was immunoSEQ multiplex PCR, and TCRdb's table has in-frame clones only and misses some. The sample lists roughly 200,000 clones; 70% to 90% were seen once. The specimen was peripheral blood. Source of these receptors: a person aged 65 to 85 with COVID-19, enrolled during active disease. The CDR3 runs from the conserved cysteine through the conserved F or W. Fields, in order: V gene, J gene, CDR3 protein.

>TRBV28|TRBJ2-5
CASSIPGTQYF
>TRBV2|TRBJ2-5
CASSRLAPQETQYF
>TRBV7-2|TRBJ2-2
CASSPRREGELFF
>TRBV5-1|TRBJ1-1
CASSLDLSIAVRTNTEAFF
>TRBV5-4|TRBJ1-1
CASSSAGQGIGYTEAFF
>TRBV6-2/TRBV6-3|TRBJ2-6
CASSLGGAFTGANVLTF
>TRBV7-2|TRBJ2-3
CASSLMGQSSTDTQYF
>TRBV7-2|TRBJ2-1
CASSLGRGYITIF
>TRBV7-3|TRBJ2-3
CASSLGNRAPDTQYF
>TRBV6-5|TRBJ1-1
CAIRTDGDTEAFF
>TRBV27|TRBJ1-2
CASSPTINLRGSYTF
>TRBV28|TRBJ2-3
CASSGTSGRSTDTQYF
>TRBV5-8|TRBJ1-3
CASSIVGSTIYF
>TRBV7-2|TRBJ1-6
CASSSPGTAPYGSPLHF
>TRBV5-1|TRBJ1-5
CASSSDGGNQPQHF
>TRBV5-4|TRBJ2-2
CASSSGQTLSTGELFF
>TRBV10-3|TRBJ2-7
CATRMGQMSYEQYF
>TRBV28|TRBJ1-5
CASSGQRNQPQHF
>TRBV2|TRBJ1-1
CASSGDTHTEAFF
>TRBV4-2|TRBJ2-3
CASSQLAGGPTDTQYF
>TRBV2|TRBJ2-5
CASRQYQETQYF
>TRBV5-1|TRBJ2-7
CASSLGQYEQYF
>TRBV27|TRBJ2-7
CASSPTGTGYEQYF
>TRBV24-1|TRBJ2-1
CATSDLSAGPAYNEQFF
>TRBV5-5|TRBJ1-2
CASSLEQFNYGYTF
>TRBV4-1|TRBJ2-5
CASSQDLTSGGPRGETQYF
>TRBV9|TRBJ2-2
CASSVARTSRANNPGELFF
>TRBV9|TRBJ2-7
CASSARGGLTSEQYF
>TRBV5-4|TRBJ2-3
CASSSPPSDTQYF
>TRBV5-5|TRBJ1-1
CASSFGPLLNTEAFF
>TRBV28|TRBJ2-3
CASSTLLASGITDTQYF